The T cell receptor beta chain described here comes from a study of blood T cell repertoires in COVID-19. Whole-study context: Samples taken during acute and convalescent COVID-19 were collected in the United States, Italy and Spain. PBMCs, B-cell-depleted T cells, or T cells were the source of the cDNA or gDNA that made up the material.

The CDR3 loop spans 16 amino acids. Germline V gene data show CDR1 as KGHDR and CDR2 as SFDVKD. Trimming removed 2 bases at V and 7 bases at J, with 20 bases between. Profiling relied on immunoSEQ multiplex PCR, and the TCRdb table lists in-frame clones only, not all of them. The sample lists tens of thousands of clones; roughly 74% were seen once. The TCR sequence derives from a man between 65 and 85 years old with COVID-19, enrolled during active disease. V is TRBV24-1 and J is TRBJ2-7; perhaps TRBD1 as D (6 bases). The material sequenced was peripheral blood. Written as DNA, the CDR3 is TGTGCCACCAGTGATTCGGGCCTGGACAGACCACGGGAGCAGTACTTC. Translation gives CATSDSGLDRPREQYF.